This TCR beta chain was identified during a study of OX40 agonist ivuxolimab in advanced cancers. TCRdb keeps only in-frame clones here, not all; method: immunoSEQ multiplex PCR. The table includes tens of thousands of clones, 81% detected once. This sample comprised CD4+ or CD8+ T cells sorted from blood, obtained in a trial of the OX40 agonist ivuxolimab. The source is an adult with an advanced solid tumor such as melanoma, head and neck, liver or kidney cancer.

DNA for the CDR3: TGTGCCAGCAGTGACCAGGGTAGTGTTTTAGATGAGCAGTTCTTC. Translated: CASSDQGSVLDEQFF. The V gene is TRBV6-4, the J gene TRBJ2-1; D is perhaps TRBD1 (5 bases). The V end lost 2 bases, the J end lost 8 bases, and 16 bases lay between the germline ends. Germline lookup yields CDR1 MRHNA and CDR2 SNTAGT. The CDR3 contains 15 residues.